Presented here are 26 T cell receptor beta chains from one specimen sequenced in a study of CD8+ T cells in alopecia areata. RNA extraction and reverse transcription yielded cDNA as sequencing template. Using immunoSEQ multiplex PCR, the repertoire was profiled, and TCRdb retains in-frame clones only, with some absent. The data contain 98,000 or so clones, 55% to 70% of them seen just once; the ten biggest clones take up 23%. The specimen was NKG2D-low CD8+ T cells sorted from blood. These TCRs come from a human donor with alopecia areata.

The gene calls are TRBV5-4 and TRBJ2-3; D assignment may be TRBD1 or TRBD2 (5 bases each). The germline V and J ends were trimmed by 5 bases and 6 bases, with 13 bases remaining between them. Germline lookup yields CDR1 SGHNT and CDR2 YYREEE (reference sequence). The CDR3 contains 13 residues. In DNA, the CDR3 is TGTGCCAGCAGGGGACGGCGCGGGGATACGCAGTATTTT. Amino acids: CASRGRRGDTQYF. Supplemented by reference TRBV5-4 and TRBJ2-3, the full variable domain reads ETGVTQSPTHLIKTRGQQVTLRCSSQSGHNTVSWYQQALGQGPQFIFQYYREEENGRGNFPPRFSGLQFPNYSSELNVNALELDDSALYLCASRGRRGDTQYFGPGTRLTVL.

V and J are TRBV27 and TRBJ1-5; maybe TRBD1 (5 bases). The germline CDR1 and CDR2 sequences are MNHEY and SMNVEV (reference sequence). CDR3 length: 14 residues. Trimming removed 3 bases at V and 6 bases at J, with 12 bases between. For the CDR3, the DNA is TGTGCCAGCAGTTTTCTCGGGGGATCTCAGCCCCAGCATTTT. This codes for CASSFLGGSQPQHF.

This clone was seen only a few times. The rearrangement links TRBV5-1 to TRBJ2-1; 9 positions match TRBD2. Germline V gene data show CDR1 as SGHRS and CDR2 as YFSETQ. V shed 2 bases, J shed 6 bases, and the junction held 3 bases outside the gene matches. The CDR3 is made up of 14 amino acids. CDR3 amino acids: CASSFGLATNEQFF. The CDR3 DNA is TGCGCCAGCAGCTTCGGACTAGCGACCAATGAGCAGTTCTTC.

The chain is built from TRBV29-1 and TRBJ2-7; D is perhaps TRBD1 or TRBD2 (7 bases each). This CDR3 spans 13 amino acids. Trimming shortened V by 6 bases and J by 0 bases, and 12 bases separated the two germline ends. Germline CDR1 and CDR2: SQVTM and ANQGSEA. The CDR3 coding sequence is TGCAGCGTGTCAGGGGGGGGCTCCTACGAGCAGTACTTC. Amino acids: CSVSGGGSYEQYF.

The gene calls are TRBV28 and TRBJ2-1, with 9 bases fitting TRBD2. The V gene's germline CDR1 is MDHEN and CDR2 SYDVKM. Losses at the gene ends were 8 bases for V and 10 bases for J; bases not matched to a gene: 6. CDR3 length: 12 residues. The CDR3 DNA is TGTGCCAGCTCCGGGACTAGCTTGGAGCAGTTCTTC. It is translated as CASSGTSLEQFF.

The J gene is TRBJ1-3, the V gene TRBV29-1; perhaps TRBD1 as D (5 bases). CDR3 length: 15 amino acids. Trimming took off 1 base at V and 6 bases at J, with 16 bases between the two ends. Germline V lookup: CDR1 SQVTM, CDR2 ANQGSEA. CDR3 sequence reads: CSVEGVRDSENTIYF. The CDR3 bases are TGCAGCGTTGAAGGGGTCAGGGATTCGGAAAACACCATATATTTT.

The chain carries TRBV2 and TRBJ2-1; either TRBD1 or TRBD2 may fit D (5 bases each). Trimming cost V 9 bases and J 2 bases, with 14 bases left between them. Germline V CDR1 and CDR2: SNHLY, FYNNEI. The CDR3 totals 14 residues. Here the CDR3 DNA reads TGTGCCAGAGAAGGGGAGCCCACCTACAATGAGCAGTTCTTC. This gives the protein CAREGEPTYNEQFF. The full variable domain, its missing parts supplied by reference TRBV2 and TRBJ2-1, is EPEVTQTPSHQVTQMGQEVILRCVPISNHLYFYWYRQILGQKVEFLVSFYNNEISEKSEIFDDQFSVERPDGSNFTLKIRSTKLEDSAMYFCAREGEPTYNEQFFGPGTRLTVL.

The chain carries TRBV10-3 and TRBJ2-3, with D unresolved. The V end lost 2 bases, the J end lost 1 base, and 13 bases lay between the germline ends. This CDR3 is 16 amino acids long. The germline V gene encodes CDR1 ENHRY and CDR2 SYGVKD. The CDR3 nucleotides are TGTGCCATCAGTGAGCCGCGATCCGAGCGCACAGATACGCAGTATTTT. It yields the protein CAISEPRSERTDTQYF.

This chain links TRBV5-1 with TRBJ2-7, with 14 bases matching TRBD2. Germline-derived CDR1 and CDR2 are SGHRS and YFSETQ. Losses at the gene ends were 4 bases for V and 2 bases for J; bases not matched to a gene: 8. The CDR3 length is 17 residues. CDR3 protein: CASSGGTSGSFAYEQYF. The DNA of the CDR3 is TGCGCCAGCAGCGGAGGGACTAGCGGGAGTTTCGCCTACGAGCAGTACTTC.

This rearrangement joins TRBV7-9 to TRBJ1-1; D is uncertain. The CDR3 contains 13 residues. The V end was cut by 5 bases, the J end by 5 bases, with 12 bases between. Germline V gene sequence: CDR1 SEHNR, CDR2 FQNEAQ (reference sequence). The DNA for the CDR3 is TGTGCCAGCAGCCTAAACGAGGGTACTGAAGCTTTCTTT. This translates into CASSLNEGTEAFF.

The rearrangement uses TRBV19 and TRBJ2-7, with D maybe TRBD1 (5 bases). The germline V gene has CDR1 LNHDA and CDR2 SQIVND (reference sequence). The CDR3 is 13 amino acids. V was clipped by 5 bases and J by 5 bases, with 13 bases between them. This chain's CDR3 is CASSRSDIHEQYF. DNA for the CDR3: TGTGCCAGTAGTCGATCGGACATCCACGAGCAGTACTTC.

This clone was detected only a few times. CDR3 in DNA: TGTGCCAGTACTTCTGGCAATCAGCCCCAGCATTTT. It translates to CASTSGNQPQHF. The rearrangement joins TRBV19 to TRBJ1-5; unclear D gene. The CDR3 sequence is 12 residues long. V shed 7 bases and J shed 2 bases, with 6 bases lying between them. Looked up from germline, CDR1 is LNHDA and CDR2 is SQIVND (reference sequence).

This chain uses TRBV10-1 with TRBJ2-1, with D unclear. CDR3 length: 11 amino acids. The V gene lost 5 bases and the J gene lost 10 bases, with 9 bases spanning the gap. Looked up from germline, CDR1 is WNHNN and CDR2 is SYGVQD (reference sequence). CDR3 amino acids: CASSYNSEQFF. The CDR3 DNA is TGCGCCAGCAGTTACAACTCCGAGCAGTTCTTC.

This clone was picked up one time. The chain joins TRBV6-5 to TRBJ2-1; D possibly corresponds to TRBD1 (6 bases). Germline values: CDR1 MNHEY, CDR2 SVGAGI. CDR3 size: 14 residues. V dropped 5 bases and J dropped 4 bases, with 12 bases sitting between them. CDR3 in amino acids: CASSKDSPYNEQFF. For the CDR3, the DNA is TGTGCCAGCAGTAAGGACAGTCCGTACAATGAGCAGTTCTTC.

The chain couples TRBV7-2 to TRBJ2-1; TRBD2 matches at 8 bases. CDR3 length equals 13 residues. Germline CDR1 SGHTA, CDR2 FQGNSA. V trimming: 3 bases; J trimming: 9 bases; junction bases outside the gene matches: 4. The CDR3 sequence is CASSFTSGFEQFF. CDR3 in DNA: TGTGCCAGCAGCTTTACTAGCGGTTTTGAGCAGTTCTTC.

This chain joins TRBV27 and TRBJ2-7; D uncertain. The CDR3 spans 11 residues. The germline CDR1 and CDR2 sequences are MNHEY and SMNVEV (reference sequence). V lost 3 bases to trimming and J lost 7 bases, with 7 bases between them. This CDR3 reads CASSFGREQYF. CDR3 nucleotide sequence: TGTGCCAGCAGTTTCGGTAGGGAGCAGTACTTC.

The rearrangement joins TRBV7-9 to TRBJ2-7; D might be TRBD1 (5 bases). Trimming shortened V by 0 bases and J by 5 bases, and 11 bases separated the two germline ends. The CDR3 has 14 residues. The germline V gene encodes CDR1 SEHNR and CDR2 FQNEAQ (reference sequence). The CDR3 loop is CASSLASRAHEQYF. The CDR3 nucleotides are TGTGCCAGCAGCTTAGCTAGCAGGGCCCACGAGCAGTACTTC.

In nucleotides, the CDR3 is TGTGCCAGCAGTTCCTCGGGACAGGGGGGAAACTATGGCTACACCTTC. It yields the protein CASSSSGQGGNYGYTF. The chain links TRBV27 to TRBJ1-2; TRBD1 matches at 11 bases. From germline, CDR1 is MNHEY and CDR2 SMNVEV (reference sequence). Trimming took 4 bases from V and 2 from J; bases not matched to a gene: 6. The CDR3 runs to 16 residues.

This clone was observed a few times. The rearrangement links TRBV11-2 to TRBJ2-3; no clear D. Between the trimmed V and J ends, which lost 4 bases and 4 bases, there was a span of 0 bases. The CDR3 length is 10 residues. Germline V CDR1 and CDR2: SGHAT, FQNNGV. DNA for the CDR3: TGTGCCAGCAGCTCAGATACGCAGTATTTT. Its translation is CASSSDTQYF. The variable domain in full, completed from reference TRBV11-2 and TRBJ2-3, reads EAGVAQSPRYKIIEKRQSVAFWCNPISGHATLYWYQQILGQGPKLLIQFQNNGVVDDSQLPKDRFSAERLKGVDSTLKIQPAKLEDSAVYLCASSSDTQYFGPGTRLTVL.

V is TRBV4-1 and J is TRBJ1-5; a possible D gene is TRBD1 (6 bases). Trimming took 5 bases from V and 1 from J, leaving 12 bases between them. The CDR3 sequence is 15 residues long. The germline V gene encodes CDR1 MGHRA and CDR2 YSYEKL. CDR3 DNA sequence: TGCGCCAGCAGCTCTCGCAGGGGAAGCAATCAGCCCCAGCATTTT. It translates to CASSSRRGSNQPQHF.

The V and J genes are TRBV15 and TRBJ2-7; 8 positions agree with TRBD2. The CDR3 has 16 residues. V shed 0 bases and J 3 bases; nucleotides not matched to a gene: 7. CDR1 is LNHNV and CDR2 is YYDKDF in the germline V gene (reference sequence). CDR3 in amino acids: CATSRDGAGGSYEQYF. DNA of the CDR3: TGTGCCACCAGCAGAGATGGTGCGGGAGGAAGCTACGAGCAGTACTTC.

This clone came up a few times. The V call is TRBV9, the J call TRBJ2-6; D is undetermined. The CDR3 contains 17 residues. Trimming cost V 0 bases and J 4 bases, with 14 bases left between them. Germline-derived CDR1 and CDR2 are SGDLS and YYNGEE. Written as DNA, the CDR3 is TGTGCCAGCAGCGTAGCTGTGAAAGTAGCCGGGGCCAACGTCCTGACTTTC. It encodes CASSVAVKVAGANVLTF.

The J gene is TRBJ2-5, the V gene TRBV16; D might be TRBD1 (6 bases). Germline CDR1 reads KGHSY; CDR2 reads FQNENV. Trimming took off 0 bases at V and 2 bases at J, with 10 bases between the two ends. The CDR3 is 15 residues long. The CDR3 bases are TGTGCCAGCAGCCAATCGGGGACACCACAAGAGACCCAGTACTTC. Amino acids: CASSQSGTPQETQYF.

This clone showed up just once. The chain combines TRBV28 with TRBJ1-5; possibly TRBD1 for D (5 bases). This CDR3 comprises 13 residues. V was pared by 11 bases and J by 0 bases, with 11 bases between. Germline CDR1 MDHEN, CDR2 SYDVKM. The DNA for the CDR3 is TGTGCCTCAGCAACAGGTAGCAATCAGCCCCAGCATTTT. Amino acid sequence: CASATGSNQPQHF.

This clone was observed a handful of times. The CDR3 bases are TGCAGCGTTGAAAAACCTAATCAGACACCCGAGCAGTACTTC. The encoded protein is CSVEKPNQTPEQYF. The chain is built from TRBV29-1 and TRBJ2-7; D unclear. In germline, CDR1 is SQVTM, CDR2 ANQGSEA. The CDR3 runs to 14 residues. Trimming removed 2 bases at V and 6 bases at J, with 17 bases between.

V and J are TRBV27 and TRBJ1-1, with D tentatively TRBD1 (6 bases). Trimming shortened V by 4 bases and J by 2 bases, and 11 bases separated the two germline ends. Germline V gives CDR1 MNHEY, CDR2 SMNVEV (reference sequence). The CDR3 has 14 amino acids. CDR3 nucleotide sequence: TGTGCCAGCAGTTGGGCAGGGGAAAACACTGAAGCTTTCTTT. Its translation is CASSWAGENTEAFF.